This TCR beta chain was profiled in a study of T cell changes during pregnancy in multiple sclerosis. Sequencing was performed with immunoSEQ multiplex PCR; in TCRdb, only in-frame clones are kept and a portion is missing. Of 30,000 to 45,000 clones in the sample, roughly 91% were seen once. Germline-derived CDR1 and CDR2 are SGHRS and YFSETQ. J gave up 3 bases and V 4 bases, and 10 bases lay outside the gene matches. The CDR3 has 16 amino acids. Sequenced material: CD4+ T cells from peripheral blood mononuclear cells, taken in the second trimester of pregnancy. The sequence came from a female donor in good health, enrolled as a control in a pregnancy study. The genes are TRBV5-1 and TRBJ2-7; 10 bases are a match to TRBD2. The CDR3 sequence: CASSPARGTSVYEQYF. The CDR3 coding sequence is TGCGCCAGCAGCCCGGCCCGAGGGACTAGCGTCTACGAGCAGTACTTC. The variable domain in full, completed from reference TRBV5-1 and TRBJ2-7, reads KAGVTQTPRYLIKTRGQQVTLSCSPISGHRSVSWYQQTPGQGLQFLFEYFSETQRNKGNFPGRFSGRQFSNSRSEMNVSTLELGDSALYLCASSPARGTSVYEQYFGPGTRLTVT.